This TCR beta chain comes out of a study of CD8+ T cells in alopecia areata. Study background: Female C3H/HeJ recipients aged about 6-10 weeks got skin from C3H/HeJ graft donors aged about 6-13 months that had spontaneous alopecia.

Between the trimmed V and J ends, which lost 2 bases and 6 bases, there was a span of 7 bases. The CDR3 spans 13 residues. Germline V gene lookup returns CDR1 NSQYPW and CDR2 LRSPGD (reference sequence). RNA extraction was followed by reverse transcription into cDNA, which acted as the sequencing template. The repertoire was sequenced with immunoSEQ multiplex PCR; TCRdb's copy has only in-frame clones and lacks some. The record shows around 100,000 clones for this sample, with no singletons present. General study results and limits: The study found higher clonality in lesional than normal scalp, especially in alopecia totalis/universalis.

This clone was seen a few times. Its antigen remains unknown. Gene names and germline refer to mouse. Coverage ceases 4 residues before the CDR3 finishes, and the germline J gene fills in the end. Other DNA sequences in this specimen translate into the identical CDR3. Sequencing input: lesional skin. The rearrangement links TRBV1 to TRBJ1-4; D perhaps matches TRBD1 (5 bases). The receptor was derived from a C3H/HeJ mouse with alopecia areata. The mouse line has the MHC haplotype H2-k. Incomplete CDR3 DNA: TGCACCTGCAGTGCACAGGGAGACGAA. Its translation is CTCSAQGDE. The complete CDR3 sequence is CTCSAQGDERLFF.